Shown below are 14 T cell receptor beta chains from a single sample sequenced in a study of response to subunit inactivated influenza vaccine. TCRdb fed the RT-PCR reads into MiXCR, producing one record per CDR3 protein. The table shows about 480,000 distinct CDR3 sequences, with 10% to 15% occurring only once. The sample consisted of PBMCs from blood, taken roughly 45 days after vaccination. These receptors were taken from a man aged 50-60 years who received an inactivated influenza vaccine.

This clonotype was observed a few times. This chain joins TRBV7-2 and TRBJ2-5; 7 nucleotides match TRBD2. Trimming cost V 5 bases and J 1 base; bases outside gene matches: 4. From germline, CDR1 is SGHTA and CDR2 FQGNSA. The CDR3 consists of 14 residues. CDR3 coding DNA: TGTGCCAGCAGCGGGAGGGCCCTCCAAGAGACCCAGTACTTC. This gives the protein CASSGRALQETQYF.

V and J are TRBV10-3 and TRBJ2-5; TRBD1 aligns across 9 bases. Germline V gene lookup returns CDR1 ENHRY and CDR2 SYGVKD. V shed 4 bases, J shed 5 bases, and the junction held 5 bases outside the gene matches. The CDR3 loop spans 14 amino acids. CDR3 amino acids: CAISVTGGVETQYF. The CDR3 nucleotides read TGTGCCATCAGTGTAACAGGGGGCGTGGAGACCCAGTACTTC.

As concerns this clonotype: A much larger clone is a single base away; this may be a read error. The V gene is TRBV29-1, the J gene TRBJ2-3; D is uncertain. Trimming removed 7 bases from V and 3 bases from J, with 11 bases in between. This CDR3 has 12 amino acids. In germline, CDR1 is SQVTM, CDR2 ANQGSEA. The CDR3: CSETAGTDTQYF. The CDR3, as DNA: TGCAGCGAAACGGCTGGGACAGATACGCAGTATTTT.

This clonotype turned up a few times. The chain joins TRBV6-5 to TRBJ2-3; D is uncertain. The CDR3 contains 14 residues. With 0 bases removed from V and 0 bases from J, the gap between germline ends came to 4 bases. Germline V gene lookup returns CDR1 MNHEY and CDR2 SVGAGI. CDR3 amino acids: CASSYSQSTDTQYF. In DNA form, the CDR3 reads TGTGCCAGCAGTTACTCACAAAGCACAGATACGCAGTATTTT.

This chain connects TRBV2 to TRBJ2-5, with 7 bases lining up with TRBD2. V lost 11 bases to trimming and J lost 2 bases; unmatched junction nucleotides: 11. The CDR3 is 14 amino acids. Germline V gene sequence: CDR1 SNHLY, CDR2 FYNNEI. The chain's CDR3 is CAGSGLGRQETQYF. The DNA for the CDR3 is TGTGCCGGATCCGGACTAGGGAGACAAGAGACCCAGTACTTC. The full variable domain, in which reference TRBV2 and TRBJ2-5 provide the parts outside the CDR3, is EPEVTQTPSHQVTQMGQEVILRCVPISNHLYFYWYRQILGQKVEFLVSFYNNEISEKSEIFDDQFSVERPDGSNFTLKIRSTKLEDSAMYFCAGSGLGRQETQYFGPGTRLLVL.

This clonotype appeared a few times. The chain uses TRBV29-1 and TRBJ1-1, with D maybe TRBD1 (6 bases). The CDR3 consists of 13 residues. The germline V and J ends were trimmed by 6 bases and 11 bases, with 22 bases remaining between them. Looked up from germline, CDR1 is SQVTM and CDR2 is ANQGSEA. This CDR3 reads CSVVQGWGAVAFF. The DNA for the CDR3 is TGCAGCGTCGTCCAGGGGTGGGGGGCGGTTGCTTTCTTT.

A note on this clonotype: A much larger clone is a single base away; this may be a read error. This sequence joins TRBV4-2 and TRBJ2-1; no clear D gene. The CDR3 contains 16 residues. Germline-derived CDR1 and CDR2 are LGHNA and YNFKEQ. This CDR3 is CASSQVADLSYNEQLF. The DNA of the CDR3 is TGTGCCAGCAGCCAAGTCGCTGACCTCTCCTACAATGAGCAGCTCTTC.

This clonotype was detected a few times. CDR3 nucleotide sequence: TGCAGCGTTGAAGACGAGAGCTCCTACGAGCAGTACTTC. Amino acid sequence: CSVEDESSYEQYF. V is TRBV29-1 and J is TRBJ2-7; D unclear. V was clipped by 0 bases and J by 0 bases, with 6 bases between them. From germline, CDR1 is SQVTM and CDR2 ANQGSEA. This CDR3 is built from 13 residues.

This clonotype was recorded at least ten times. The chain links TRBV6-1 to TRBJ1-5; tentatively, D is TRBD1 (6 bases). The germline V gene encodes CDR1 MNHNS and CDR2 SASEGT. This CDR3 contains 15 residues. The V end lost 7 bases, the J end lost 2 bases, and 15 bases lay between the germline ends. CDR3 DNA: TGTGCCAGCAAACCAAACCCAGGGGGCAATCAGCCCCAGCATTTT. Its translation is CASKPNPGGNQPQHF.

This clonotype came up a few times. The CDR3 sequence is CASSLFNPGQGSGELFF. DNA of the CDR3: TGTGCCAGCAGTTTATTTAACCCGGGACAGGGATCCGGGGAGCTGTTTTTT. The chain has TRBV27 and TRBJ2-2; TRBD1 agrees at 9 bases. The germline V gene has CDR1 MNHEY and CDR2 SMNVEV (reference sequence). The J segment lost 6 bases and the V segment lost 1 base, leaving 9 bases of the junction unmatched. The CDR3 length is 17 residues.

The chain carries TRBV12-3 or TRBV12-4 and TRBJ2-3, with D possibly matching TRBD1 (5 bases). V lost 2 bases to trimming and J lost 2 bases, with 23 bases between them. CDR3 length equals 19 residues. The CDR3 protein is CASSLIELWGPPHTDTQYF. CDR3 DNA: TGTGCCAGCAGTTTAATCGAACTCTGGGGCCCCCCACACACAGATACGCAGTATTTT.

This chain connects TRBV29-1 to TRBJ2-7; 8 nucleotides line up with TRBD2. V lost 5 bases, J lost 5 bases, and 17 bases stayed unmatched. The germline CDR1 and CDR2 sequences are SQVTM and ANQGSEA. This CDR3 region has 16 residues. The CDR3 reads CSVPKGRAGEGHEQYF. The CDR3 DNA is TGCAGCGTTCCGAAGGGGAGAGCGGGAGAGGGCCACGAGCAGTACTTC.

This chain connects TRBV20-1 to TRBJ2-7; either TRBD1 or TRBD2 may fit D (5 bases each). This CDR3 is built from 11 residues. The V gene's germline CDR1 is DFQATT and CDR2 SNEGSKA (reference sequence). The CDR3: CSGTPTYEQYF. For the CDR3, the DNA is TGCAGCGGGACCCCTACCTACGAGCAGTACTTC.

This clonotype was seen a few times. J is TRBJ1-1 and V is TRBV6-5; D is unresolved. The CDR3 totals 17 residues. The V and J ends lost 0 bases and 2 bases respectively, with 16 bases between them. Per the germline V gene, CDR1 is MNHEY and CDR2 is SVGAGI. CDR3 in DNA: TGTGCCAGCAGTTACTCAGGGATCAGAAGCGGAAACACTGAAGCTTTCTTT. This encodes CASSYSGIRSGNTEAFF.